The sequence of this TCR beta chain was determined in a study of CD8 T cells in ankylosing spondylitis (TCRdb year 2017). For the study in its entirety: T cell receptor beta repertoires were profiled in healthy donors and ankylosing spondylitis patients so that disease-linked TCR variants could be found. The full study cohort comprised 20 to 30 ankylosing spondylitis patients and 85 to 120 healthy donors. Peripheral blood samples were taken, and synovial fluid was additionally collected from ankylosing spondylitis patients. General conclusions and limits of the study: In peripheral blood, the disease-linked clones were found at relatively low frequencies and had a CD8+ phenotype. Some motif variants had previously been reported in the synovial fluid and blood of reactive arthritis patients, which suggests shared mechanisms of disease initiation. Blood from ankylosing spondylitis patients appeared to be characterized by a TCR beta motif made up of several highly homologous amino acid variants. The disease-linked clones were reported to be significantly enriched in matched synovial fluid samples from ankylosing spondylitis patients.

Taken from cysteine to phenylalanine, the CDR3 has 13 residues. Left in the record is the CDR3 DNA by itself, 39 bases read in frame from the first base. V and J lose 6 bases and 10 bases, and a span of 18 bases separates them. The sample holds a few counts of this clonotype. Its antigen remains unidentified. No base quality information exists; no much larger clone differs at one position. Sequencing used an Illumina HiSeq 2500. TCR beta libraries were prepared by quantitative 5'-RACE with molecular barcodes. Turning to the authors' computational methods: A new computational method, built on a probabilistic model of VDJ rearrangement, was used to identify disease-linked TCR variants. TCRdb reprocessed the public reads (quality trimming at Q25 with fastp, clone calling with MiXCR) and kept in-frame beta chains. Each entry is one CDR3 protein sequence, shown with its most common DNA and genes. The V and J calls were not made by the authors but by TCRdb's processing. Present in this sample are 750,000 to 850,000 distinct CDR3 sequences, 12% of which were seen just once. Approximately 0.5% of the sample belongs to the ten largest clones.

This clonotype was sampled from a male donor with ankylosing spondylitis. Here the chain combines TRBV12-3 or TRBV12-4 and TRBJ1-1; a tentative D match to TRBD1 spans 6 bases. Sequencing used blood, either unsorted or a sorted T cell fraction (not recorded which). The CDR3 has the sequence CASRSQGVRRAFF. The DNA reads TGTGCCAGCAGATCACAGGGAGTTAGACGAGCTTTCTTT.